One sample yielded the 13 T cell receptor beta chains listed below, sequenced in a study of beta chain features in type 1 diabetes. Expressed TCRB transcripts were sequenced, since all the RNA that had been isolated was reverse transcribed. Sequencing was performed with immunoSEQ multiplex PCR; in TCRdb, only in-frame clones are kept and a portion is missing. The sample shows hundreds of thousands of clones, about 14% of them seen only once. Study-wide points: All four CD4+ subsets from Type 1 diabetes patients carried moderately but significantly shorter TCRB CDR3s.

These receptors' targets are unknown. The sample comprised naive CD4+ T cells from blood. These receptors were obtained from a man younger than 30 with type 1 diabetes.

This clone has a handful of counts. The rearrangement uses TRBV15 and TRBJ2-7; 10 bases are shared with TRBD2. The germline CDR1 and CDR2 sequences are LNHNV and YYDKDF (reference sequence). J was trimmed by 6 bases and V by 0 bases; bases with no gene match: 5. There are 15 residues in the CDR3. The CDR3 coding sequence is TGTGCCACCAGCAGAGATCCTAGCGGGAGAGGCGAGCAGTACTTC. It encodes CATSRDPSGRGEQYF.

This clone was counted only a few times. V is TRBV5-4 and J is TRBJ2-1; D possibly corresponds to TRBD2 (6 bases). The germline CDR1 and CDR2 sequences are SGHNT and YYREEE (reference sequence). V was shortened by 6 bases and J by 7 bases, with 17 bases between the two germline ends. This CDR3 spans 14 amino acids. CDR3 in amino acids: CASTFEGGINEQFF. For the CDR3, the DNA is TGTGCCAGCACCTTCGAGGGCGGGATTAATGAGCAGTTCTTC. The whole variable domain, remainder taken from reference TRBV5-4 and TRBJ2-1, is ETGVTQSPTHLIKTRGQQVTLRCSSQSGHNTVSWYQQALGQGPQFIFQYYREEENGRGNFPPRFSGLQFPNYSSELNVNALELDDSALYLCASTFEGGINEQFFGPGTRLTVL.

This clone was observed a few times. The V call is TRBV4-3, the J call TRBJ2-3; D unresolved. Trimming cost V 1 base and J 7 bases, with 9 bases left between them. The CDR3 is 13 residues long. CDR1 and CDR2 from the germline V gene are LGHNA and YSLEER. CDR3 sequence: CASSQGPAYTQYF. DNA of the CDR3: TGCGCCAGCAGCCAAGGTCCGGCGTATACGCAGTATTTT.

The gene calls are TRBV11-2 and TRBJ2-2, with D perhaps assigned TRBD1 or TRBD2 (5 bases each). CDR3 length: 15 residues. V was shortened by 1 base and J by 4 bases, with 10 bases between the two germline ends. Germline V CDR1 and CDR2: SGHAT, FQNNGV. The CDR3 sequence: CASSLGWGSTGELFF. The DNA of the CDR3 is TGTGCCAGCAGCTTAGGATGGGGGAGCACCGGGGAGCTGTTTTTT.

This clone came up a few times. CDR3 sequence: CASRTAVLNTGELFF. The CDR3 nucleotides read TGCGCCAGCAGGACAGCGGTCCTGAACACCGGGGAGCTGTTTTTT. The chain uses TRBV5-1 and TRBJ2-2; D is possibly TRBD1 or TRBD2 (5 bases each). This CDR3 contains 15 residues. Germline values: CDR1 SGHRS, CDR2 YFSETQ. The V gene lost 5 bases and the J gene lost 1 base, with 12 bases spanning the gap.

The V gene is TRBV29-1, the J gene TRBJ2-5; 8 bases match TRBD2. Germline-derived CDR1 and CDR2 are SQVTM and ANQGSEA. Trimming cost V 1 base and J 4 bases; bases outside gene matches: 5. The CDR3 spans 14 residues. CDR3 nucleotide sequence: TGCAGCGTTGAAGCCGGGGGGGCCCCAGAGACCCAGTACTTC. Translation: CSVEAGGAPETQYF.

The chain employs TRBV10-3 and TRBJ2-1, with 10 positions matching TRBD2. Unmatched junction bases numbered 9, after V lost 7 bases and J lost 9 bases. Germline lookup yields CDR1 ENHRY and CDR2 SYGVKD. CDR3 length: 14 amino acids. CDR3 residues: CAIKGAGGPSEQFF. CDR3 coding DNA: TGTGCCATCAAAGGAGCGGGAGGGCCGAGTGAGCAGTTCTTC.

The genes are TRBV7-9 and TRBJ2-3; either TRBD1 or TRBD2 may supply D (5 bases each). CDR1 is SEHNR and CDR2 is FQNEAQ in the germline V gene (reference sequence). The CDR3 runs 13 residues. Trimming cost V 6 bases and J 3 bases, with 10 bases left between them. The DNA for the CDR3 is TGTGCCAGCAGGCGCGAGGGGACAGATACGCAGTATTTT. This encodes CASRREGTDTQYF.

This clone was found a few times. The chain uses TRBV29-1 and TRBJ2-4; D is possibly TRBD1 or TRBD2 (5 bases each). The V gene's germline CDR1 is SQVTM and CDR2 ANQGSEA. V shed 0 bases and J shed 8 bases, with 14 bases lying between them. The CDR3 extends over 14 amino acids. CDR3 nucleotide sequence: TGCAGCGTTGAAGAACCGGGACCGGCTGACATTCAGTACTTC. Encoded protein: CSVEEPGPADIQYF. Full variable domain (outside the CDR3, taken from reference TRBV29-1 and TRBJ2-4): SAVISQKPSRDICQRGTSLTIQCQVDSQVTMMFWYRQQPGQSLTLIATANQGSEATYESGFVIDKFPISRPNLTFSTLTVSNMSPEDSSIYLCSVEEPGPADIQYFGAGTRLSVL.

The chain combines TRBV9 with TRBJ2-3; 11 bases match TRBD2. Germline V gives CDR1 SGDLS, CDR2 YYNGEE. The CDR3 is 16 amino acids. Trimming at V came to 3 bases and at J to 7 bases, leaving 10 bases not matched to a gene. In DNA form, the CDR3 reads TGTGCCAGCAGCGACGAACTAGCGGGGGATCCCTATACGCAGTATTTT. The encoded protein is CASSDELAGDPYTQYF.

This clone was seen more than once but under ten times. This rearrangement joins TRBV7-9 to TRBJ2-7, with D unresolved. The V and J ends lost 4 bases and 1 base respectively, with 14 bases between them. CDR1 and CDR2 from the germline V gene are SEHNR and FQNEAQ (reference sequence). This CDR3 contains 15 residues. Here the CDR3 reads CASSSPTANSYEQYF. CDR3 sequence (DNA): TGTGCCAGCAGCTCCCCAACAGCGAATTCCTACGAGCAGTACTTC.

This clone was found a few times. The CDR3 nucleotides are TGCAGCGTTGTTGGGACAGGGGGCATAGATACGCAGTATTTT. It translates to CSVVGTGGIDTQYF. V gene TRBV29-1 combines with J gene TRBJ2-3, with 12 bases matching TRBD1. Germline CDR1 reads SQVTM; CDR2 reads ANQGSEA. J gave up 5 bases and V 4 bases, and 4 bases lay outside the gene matches. The CDR3 spans 14 residues.

This sequence joins TRBV28 and TRBJ1-2, with 7 bases matching TRBD1. Germline V gene lookup returns CDR1 MDHEN and CDR2 SYDVKM. The ends lost 6 bases at V and 7 bases at J; junction bases unmatched: 11. The CDR3 covers 14 residues. As DNA, the CDR3 is TGTGCCAGCAGAGACCCCGACAGGGTCTTTGGCTACACCTTC. It codes for CASRDPDRVFGYTF.